The text below deals with one TCR beta chain. Possible read error: a much larger clone is one base away. The data are from a study of early T cells in non-severe SARS-CoV-2 infection. TCRdb fed the 5' RACE reads into MiXCR, producing one record per CDR3 protein. The sample gives fewer than 45,000 distinct CDR3 sequences, 9.9% of which show up once; about 12% is in the top ten. Germline CDR1 reads SQVTM; CDR2 reads ANQGSEA. There are 13 residues in the CDR3. This chain uses TRBV29-1 with TRBJ1-1, with unresolved D. Sequencing used whole blood. This clonotype originated in an adult who was a healthcare worker with PCR-confirmed SARS-CoV-2 infection or an uninfected control (not recorded which). CDR3 in DNA: TGCAGCGTCCTCGAAATTGGAGGAACTGAAGTTTTCTTT. It encodes CSVLEIGGTEVFF.